Sequencing of this T cell receptor (beta chain) was carried out in a study of early T cells in non-severe SARS-CoV-2 infection. Background on the study: Alpha and beta chains were unpaired, from unsorted whole-blood bulk RNA.

Germline assignment: CDR1 SNHLY and CDR2 FYNNEI. The trim removed 6 bases at V and 5 bases at J, leaving 7 bases unmatched. The length of the CDR3 is 15 residues. Tagging with unique molecular identifiers was applied to individual cDNA molecules. TCRdb re-called the 5' RACE reads with MiXCR, one entry per CDR3 protein. The data show approximately 30,000 distinct CDR3 sequences, less than 8.5% seen once. The sequenced sample was whole blood, obtained at baseline. The receptor's source is an adult who was a healthcare worker with PCR-confirmed SARS-CoV-2 infection or an uninfected control (not recorded which). The genes are TRBV2 and TRBJ1-5, with 10 bases matching TRBD1. CDR3 sequence reads: CASRPGQGTYQPQHF. The CDR3 DNA reads TGTGCCAGCAGACCGGGACAGGGGACCTATCAGCCCCAGCATTTT.